Reported below is one TCR beta chain. The data are from a study of blood T cell repertoires in COVID-19. About the research overall: Samples came from the United States, Italy and Spain, spanning acute and convalescent COVID-19. PBMCs, B-cell-depleted T cells, or T cells were the source of the cDNA or gDNA that made up the material.

Study processing details: The authors estimated nucleated cell counts from reference gene primer amplification. The assay was immunoSEQ multiplex PCR, and TCRdb's table has in-frame clones only and misses some. That table gives V, J and clone size, and the DNA gave D and trimming. The top ten clones hold 5.1% of a sample with some 230,000 clones, 80% to 90% of them seen once. The CDR3 is 12 amino acids. Germline V CDR1 and CDR2: MNHEY, SVGAGI. Trimming stripped 7 bases from V and 4 bases from J, with 10 bases between. The receptor comes from a woman aged 55-69 years who had recovered from COVID-19. The gene calls are TRBV6-5 and TRBJ2-5, with D possibly TRBD2 on 5 matching bases. The sequenced material came from peripheral blood. Here the CDR3 DNA reads TGTGCCAGCAAGGGAGATGGAGAGACCCAGTACTTC. Its protein product is CASKGDGETQYF.